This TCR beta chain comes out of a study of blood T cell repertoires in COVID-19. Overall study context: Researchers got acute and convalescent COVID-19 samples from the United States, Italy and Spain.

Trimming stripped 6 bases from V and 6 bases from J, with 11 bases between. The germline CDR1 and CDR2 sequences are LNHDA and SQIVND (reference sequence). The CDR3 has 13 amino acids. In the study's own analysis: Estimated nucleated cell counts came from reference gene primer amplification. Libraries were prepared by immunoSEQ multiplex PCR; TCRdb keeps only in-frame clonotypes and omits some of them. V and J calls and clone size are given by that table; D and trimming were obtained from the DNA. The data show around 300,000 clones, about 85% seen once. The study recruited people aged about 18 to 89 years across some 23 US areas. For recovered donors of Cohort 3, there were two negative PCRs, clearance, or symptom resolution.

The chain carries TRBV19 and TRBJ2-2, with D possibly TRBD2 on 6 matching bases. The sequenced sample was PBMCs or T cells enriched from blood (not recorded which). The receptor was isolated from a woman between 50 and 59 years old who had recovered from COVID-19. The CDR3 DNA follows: TGTGCCAGTAGCGGGGGATGGGCCGGGGAGCTGTTTTTT. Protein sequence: CASSGGWAGELFF.